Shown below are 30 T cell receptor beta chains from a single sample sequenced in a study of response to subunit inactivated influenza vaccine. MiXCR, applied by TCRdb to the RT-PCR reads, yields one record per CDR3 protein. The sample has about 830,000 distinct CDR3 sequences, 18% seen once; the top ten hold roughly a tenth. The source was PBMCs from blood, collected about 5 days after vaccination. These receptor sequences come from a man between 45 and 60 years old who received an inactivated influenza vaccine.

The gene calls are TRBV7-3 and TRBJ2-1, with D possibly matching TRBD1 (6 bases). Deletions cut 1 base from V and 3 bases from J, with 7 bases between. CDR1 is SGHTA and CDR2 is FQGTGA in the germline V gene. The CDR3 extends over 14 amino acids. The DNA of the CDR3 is TGTGCCAGCAGCTTAAGGGACAACTACAATGAGCAGTTCTTC. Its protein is CASSLRDNYNEQFF. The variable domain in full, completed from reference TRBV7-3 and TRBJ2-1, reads GAGVSQTPSNKVTEKGKYVELRCDPISGHTALYWYRQSLGQGPEFLIYFQGTGAADDSGLPNDRFFAVRPEGSVSTLKIQRTERGDSAVYLCASSLRDNYNEQFFGPGTRLTVL.

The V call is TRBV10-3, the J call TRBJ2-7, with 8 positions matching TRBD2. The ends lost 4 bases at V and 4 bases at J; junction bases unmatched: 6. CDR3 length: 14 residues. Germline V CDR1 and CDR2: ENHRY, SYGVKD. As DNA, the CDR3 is TGTGCCATCAGTGGACGGGGGGGGCTTTACGAGCAGTACTTC. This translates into CAISGRGGLYEQYF.

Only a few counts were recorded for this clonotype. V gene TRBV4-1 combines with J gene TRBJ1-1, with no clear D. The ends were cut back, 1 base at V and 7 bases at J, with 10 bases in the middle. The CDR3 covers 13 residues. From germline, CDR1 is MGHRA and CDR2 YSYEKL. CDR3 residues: CASSQVESFEAFF. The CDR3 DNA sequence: TGCGCCAGCAGCCAAGTTGAGTCATTTGAAGCTTTCTTT.

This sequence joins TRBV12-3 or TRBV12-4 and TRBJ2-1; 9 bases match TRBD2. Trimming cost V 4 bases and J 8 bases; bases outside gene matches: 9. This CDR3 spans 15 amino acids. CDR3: CASSWASAGGYEQFF. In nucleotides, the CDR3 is TGTGCCAGCAGTTGGGCGAGCGCGGGAGGGTATGAGCAGTTCTTC.

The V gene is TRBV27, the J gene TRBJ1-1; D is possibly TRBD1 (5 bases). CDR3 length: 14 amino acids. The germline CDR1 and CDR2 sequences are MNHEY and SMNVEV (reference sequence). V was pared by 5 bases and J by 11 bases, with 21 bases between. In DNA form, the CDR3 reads TGTGCCAGCAGTCGCTTGGGGGGAAAGGGTAGGGCTTTCTTT. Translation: CASSRLGGKGRAFF.

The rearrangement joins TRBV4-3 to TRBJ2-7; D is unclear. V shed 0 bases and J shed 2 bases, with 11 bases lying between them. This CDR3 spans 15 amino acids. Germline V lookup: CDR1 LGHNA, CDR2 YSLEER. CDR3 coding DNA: TGCGCCAGCAGCCAAGAAGTGCGAGACACCTACGAGCAGTACTTC. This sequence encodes CASSQEVRDTYEQYF.

CDR3 coding DNA: TGTGCCAGCAGTAGGAAGGCAGGGGGAAACACTGAAGCTTTCTTT. This codes for CASSRKAGGNTEAFF. This rearrangement joins TRBV9 to TRBJ1-1, with 7 bases fitting TRBD1. Per the germline V gene, CDR1 is SGDLS and CDR2 is YYNGEE. After removal of 5 bases from V and 2 bases from J, the junction contained 9 bases not matched to a gene. CDR3 length: 15 amino acids.

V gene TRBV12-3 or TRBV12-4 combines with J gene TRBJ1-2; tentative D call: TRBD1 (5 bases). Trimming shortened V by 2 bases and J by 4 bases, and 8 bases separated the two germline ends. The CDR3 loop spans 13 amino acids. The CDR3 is CASSLRGFYGYTF. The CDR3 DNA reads TGTGCCAGCAGTTTACGGGGGTTCTATGGCTACACCTTC.

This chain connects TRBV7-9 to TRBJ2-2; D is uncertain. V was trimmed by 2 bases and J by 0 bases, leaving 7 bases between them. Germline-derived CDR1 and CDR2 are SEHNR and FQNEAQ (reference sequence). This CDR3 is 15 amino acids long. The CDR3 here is CASSLLVSNTGELFF. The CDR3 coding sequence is TGTGCCAGCAGCTTATTGGTTTCGAACACCGGGGAGCTGTTTTTT.

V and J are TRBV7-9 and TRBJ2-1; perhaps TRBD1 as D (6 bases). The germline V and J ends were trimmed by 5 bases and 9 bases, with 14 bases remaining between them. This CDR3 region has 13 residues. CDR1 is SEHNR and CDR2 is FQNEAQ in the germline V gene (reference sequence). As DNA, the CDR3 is TGTGCCAGCAGCCTGATCCCAGGGGTTGAGCAGTTCTTC. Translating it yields CASSLIPGVEQFF.

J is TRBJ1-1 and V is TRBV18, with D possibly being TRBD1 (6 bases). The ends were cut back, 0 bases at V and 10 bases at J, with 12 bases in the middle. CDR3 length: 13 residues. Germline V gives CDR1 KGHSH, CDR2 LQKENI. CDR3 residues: CASSPPLQGRAFF. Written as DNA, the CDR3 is TGTGCCAGCTCACCACCCTTACAGGGACGAGCTTTCTTT.

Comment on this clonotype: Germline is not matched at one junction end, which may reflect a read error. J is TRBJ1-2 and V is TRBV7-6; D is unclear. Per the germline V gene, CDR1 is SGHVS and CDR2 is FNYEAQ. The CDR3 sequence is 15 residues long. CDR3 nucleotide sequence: TGTGCCAGCTCCCCGTTGGTCCCAGCTAACTGTGGCTACACCTTC. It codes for CASSPLVPANCGYTF.

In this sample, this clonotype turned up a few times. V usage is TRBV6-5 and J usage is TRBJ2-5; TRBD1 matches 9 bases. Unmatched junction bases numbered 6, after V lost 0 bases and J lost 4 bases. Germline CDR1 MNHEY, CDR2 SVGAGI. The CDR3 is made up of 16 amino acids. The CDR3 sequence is CASSYSTTGGRETQYF. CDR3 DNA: TGTGCCAGCAGTTACTCGACAACAGGGGGCAGAGAGACCCAGTACTTC.

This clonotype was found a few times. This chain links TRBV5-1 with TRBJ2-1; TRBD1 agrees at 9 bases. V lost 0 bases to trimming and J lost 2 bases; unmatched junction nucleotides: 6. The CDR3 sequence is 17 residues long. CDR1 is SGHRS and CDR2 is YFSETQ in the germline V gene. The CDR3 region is CASSLDVRTGAYNEQFF. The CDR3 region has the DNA TGCGCCAGCAGCTTGGATGTTAGGACAGGGGCCTACAATGAGCAGTTCTTC.

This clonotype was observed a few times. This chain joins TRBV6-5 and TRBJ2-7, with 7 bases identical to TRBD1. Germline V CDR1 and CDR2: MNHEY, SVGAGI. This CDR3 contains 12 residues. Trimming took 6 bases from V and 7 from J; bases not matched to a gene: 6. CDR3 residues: CASRIGTVEQYF. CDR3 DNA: TGTGCCAGCAGGATTGGGACAGTTGAGCAGTACTTC.

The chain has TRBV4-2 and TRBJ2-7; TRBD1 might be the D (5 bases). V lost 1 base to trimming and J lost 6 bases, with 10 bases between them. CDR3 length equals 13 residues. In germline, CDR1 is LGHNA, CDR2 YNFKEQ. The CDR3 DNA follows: TGTGCCAGCAGCCAAGTTAAAGGGGCCGAGCAGTACTTC. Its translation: CASSQVKGAEQYF.

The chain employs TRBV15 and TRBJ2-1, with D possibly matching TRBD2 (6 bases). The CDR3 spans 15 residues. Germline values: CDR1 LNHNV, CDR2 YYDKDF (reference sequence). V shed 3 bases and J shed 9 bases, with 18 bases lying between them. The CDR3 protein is CATSRRFERVREQFF. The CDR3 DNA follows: TGTGCCACCAGCAGGAGATTCGAGCGGGTCCGTGAGCAGTTCTTC.

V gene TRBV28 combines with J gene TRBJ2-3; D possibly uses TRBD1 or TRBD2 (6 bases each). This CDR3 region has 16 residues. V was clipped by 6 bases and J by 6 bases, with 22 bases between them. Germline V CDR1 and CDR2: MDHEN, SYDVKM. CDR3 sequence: CASRPTVGGRRDTQYF. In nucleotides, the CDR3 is TGTGCCAGCAGGCCGACCGTGGGGGGCCGCCGGGATACGCAGTATTTT. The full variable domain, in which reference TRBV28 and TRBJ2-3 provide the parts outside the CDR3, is DVKVTQSSRYLVKRTGEKVFLECVQDMDHENMFWYRQDPGLGLRLIYFSYDVKMKEKGDIPEGYSVSREKKERFSLILESASTNQTSMYLCASRPTVGGRRDTQYFGPGTRLTVL.

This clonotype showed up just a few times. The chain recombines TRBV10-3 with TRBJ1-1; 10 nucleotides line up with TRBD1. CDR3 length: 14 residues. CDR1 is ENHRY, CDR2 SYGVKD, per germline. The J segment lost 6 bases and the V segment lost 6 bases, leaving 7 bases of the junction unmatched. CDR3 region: CAIRGDRGSAEAFF. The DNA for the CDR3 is TGTGCCATCAGGGGGGACAGGGGTTCGGCTGAAGCTTTCTTT.

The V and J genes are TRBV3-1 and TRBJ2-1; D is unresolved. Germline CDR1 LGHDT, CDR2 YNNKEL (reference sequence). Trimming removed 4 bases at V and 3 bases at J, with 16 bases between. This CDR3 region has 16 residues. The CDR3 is CASSPHDTDNYNEQFF. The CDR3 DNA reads TGTGCCAGCAGCCCGCACGACACAGACAACTACAATGAGCAGTTCTTC.

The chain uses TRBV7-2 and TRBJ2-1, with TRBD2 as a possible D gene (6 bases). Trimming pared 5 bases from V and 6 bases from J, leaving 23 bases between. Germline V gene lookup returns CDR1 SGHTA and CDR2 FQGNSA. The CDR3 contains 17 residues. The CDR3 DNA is TGTGCCAGCAGCCTCTATCCTGGGACCGTCGGGGGCAATGAGCAGTTCTTC. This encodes CASSLYPGTVGGNEQFF.

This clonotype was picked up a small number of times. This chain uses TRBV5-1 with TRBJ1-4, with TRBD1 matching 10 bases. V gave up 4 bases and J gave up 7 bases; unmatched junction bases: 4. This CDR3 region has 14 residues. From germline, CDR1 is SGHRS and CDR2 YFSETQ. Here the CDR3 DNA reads TGCGCCAGCAGCCCCGGGACAGGGGTTGAAAAACTGTTTTTT. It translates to CASSPGTGVEKLFF.

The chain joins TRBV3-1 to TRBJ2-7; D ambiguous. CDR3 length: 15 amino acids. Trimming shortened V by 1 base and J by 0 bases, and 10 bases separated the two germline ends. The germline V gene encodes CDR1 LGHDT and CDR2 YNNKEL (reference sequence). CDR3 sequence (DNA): TGTGCCAGCAGCCAAGTTCATTCGAGCTCCTACGAGCAGTACTTC. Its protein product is CASSQVHSSSYEQYF.

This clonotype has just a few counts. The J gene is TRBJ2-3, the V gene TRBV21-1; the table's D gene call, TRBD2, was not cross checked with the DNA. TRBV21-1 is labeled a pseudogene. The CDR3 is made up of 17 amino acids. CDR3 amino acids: CASSIPSGGSVTDTQYF. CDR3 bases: TGTGCCAGCAGCATCCCGTCGGGGGGGTCGGTGACAGATACGCAGTATTTT.

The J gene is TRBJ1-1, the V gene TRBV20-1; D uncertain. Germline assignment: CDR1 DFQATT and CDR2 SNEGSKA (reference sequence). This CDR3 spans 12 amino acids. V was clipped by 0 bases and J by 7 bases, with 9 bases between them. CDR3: CSARDLTVEAFF. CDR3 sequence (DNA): TGCAGTGCTAGAGATCTGACGGTTGAAGCTTTCTTT.

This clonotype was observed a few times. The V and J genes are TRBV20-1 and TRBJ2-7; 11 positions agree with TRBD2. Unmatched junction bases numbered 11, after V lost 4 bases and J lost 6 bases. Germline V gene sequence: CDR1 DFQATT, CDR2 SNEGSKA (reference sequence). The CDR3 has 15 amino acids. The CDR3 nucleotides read TGCAGTGCTACGGGAATAGCGGGAGGGCCCACCGAGCAGTACTTC. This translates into CSATGIAGGPTEQYF.

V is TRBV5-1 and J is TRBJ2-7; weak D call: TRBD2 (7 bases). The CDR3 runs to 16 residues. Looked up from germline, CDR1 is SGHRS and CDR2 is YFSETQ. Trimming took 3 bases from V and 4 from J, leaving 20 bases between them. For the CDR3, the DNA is TGCGCCAGCAGCTGGGGGGGCCTAGCGGAGTCGTACGAGCAGTACTTC. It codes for CASSWGGLAESYEQYF.

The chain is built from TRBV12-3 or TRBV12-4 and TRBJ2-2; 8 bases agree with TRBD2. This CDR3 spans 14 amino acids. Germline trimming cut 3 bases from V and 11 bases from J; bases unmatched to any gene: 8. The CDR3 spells CASSFGGGLGELFF. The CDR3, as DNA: TGTGCCAGCAGTTTCGGGGGGGGTCTGGGAGAGCTGTTTTTT.

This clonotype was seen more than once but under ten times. CDR3 in amino acids: CAISEGGGGQETQYF. CDR3 DNA: TGTGCCATCAGTGAAGGGGGAGGGGGCCAAGAGACCCAGTACTTC. This rearrangement joins TRBV10-3 to TRBJ2-5; D may be TRBD2 (7 bases). CDR1 and CDR2 from the germline V gene are ENHRY and SYGVKD. The length of the CDR3 is 15 residues. V shed 3 bases and J shed 1 base, with 12 bases lying between them.

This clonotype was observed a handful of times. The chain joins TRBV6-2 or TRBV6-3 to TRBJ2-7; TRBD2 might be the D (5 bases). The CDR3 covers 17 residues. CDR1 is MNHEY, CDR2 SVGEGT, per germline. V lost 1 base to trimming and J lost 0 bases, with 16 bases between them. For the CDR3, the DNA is TGTGCCAGCAGTTACTGGCTGAGGGCTTCGAGCTCCTACGAGCAGTACTTC. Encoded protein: CASSYWLRASSSYEQYF.